The source of this T cell receptor (beta chain) is a study of T cell changes during pregnancy in multiple sclerosis (dated by TCRdb to 2018 to 2020). General notes on the study: The study looked at changes in the T cell repertoire across pregnancy in women with multiple sclerosis.

The library came from the immunoSEQ multiplex PCR assay. TCRdb mirrors the immuneACCESS table, restricted to in-frame sequences. Some clones are absent from its copies; in checked studies, under half trace to an unresolved V gene, and the reason for the others is unknown. For this sample there are about 61,000 clones; just under 90% appear just once. The ten largest clones add up to 0.85% to 0.95% of the sample. The CDR3, cysteine through phenylalanine, is 15 amino acids long. Only the CDR3 DNA stays, 45 bases, in frame from base 1. CDR1 is given as LNHDA and CDR2 as SQIVND, both from the germline V gene (reference sequence). Germline trimming amounts to 5 bases on V and 7 bases on J, with 9 as the count of junction bases outside the gene matches. Comment on this clone: This clone's antigen is unknown. No base-level quality is on record; no much larger clone is a single base apart.

This clonotype originated in a female donor in good health, enrolled as a control in a pregnancy study. Source: peripheral blood, taken in the first trimester of pregnancy. The chain uses TRBV19 and TRBJ1-1, and 11 junctional nucleotides match TRBD1. The CDR3 protein: CASSFRGDRGNEAFF. The DNA sequence reads TGTGCCAGTAGTTTCCGTGGGGACAGGGGGAATGAAGCTTTCTTT.